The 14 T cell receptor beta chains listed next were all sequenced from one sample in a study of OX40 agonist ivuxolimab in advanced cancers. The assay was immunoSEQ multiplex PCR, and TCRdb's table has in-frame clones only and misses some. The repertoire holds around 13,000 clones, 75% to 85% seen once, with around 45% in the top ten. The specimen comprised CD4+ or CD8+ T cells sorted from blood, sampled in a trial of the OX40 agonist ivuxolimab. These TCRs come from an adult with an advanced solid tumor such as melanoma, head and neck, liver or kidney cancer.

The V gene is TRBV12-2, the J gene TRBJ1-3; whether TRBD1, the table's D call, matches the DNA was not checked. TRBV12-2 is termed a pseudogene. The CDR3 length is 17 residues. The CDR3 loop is CASRLGGHQDSGNTIYF. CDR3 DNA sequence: TGTGCAAGTCGCTTAGGGGGACACCAAGACTCTGGAAACACCATATATTTT.

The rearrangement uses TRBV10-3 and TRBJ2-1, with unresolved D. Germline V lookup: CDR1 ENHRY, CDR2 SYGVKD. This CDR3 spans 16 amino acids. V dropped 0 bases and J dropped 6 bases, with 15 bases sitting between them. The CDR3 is CAISESGSPPLNEQFF. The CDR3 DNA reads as TGTGCCATCAGTGAGTCTGGATCGCCGCCCCTCAATGAGCAGTTCTTC.

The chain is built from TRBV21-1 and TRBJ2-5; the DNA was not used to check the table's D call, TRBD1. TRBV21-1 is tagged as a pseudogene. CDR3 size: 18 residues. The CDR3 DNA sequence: TGTGCCAGCAGCACCCTCAAGCGGGTGACAGGGCTTCGGGAGACCCAGTACTTC. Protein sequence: CASSTLKRVTGLRETQYF.

CDR3 DNA: TGCAGCGTCCCGGGAGGGGACAGCGCCGGCTATGGCTACACCTTC. Its protein is CSVPGGDSAGYGYTF. The J gene is TRBJ1-2, the V gene TRBV29-1; the match to TRBD1 covers 7 bases. The CDR3 runs to 15 residues. V dropped 6 bases and J dropped 4; count of bases not matched to a gene: 14. CDR1 and CDR2 (germline): SQVTM, ANQGSEA. The full variable domain, completed using reference TRBV29-1 and TRBJ1-2, is SAVISQKPSRDICQRGTSLTIQCQVDSQVTMMFWYRQQPGQSLTLIATANQGSEATYESGFVIDKFPISRPNLTFSTLTVSNMSPEDSSIYLCSVPGGDSAGYGYTFGSGTRLTVV.

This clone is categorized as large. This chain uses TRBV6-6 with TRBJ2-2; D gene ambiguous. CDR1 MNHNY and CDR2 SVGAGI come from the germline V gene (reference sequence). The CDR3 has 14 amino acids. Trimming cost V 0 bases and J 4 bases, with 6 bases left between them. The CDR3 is CASSYSRFTGELFF. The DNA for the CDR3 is TGTGCCAGCAGTTACTCTAGATTCACCGGGGAGCTGTTTTTT.

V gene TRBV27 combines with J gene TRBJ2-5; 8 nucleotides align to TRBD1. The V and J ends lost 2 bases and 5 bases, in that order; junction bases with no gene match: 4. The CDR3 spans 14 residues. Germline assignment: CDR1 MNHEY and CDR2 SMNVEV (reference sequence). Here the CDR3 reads CASSLLRDRETQYF. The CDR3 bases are TGTGCCAGCAGTTTACTGCGGGACAGGGAGACCCAGTACTTC.

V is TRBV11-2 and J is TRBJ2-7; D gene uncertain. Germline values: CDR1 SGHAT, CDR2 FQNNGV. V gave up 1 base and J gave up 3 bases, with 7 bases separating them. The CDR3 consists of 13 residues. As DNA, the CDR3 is TGTGCCAGCAGCTTAGGGACCGACTACGAGCAGTACTTC. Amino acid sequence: CASSLGTDYEQYF.

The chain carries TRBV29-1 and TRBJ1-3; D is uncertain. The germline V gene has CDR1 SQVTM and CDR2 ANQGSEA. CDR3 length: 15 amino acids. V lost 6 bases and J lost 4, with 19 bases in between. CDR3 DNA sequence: TGCAGCGTCGTGGAGATCTCCCAGAGAGGAAACACCATATATTTT. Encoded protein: CSVVEISQRGNTIYF. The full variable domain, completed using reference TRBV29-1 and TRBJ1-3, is SAVISQKPSRDICQRGTSLTIQCQVDSQVTMMFWYRQQPGQSLTLIATANQGSEATYESGFVIDKFPISRPNLTFSTLTVSNMSPEDSSIYLCSVVEISQRGNTIYFGEGSWLTVV.

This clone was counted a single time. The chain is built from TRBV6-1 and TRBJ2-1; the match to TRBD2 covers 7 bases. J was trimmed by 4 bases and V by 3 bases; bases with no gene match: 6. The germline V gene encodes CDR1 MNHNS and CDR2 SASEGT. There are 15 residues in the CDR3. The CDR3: CASSDLGGSYNEQFF. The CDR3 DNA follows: TGTGCCAGCAGTGATCTCGGGGGGTCTTACAATGAGCAGTTCTTC.

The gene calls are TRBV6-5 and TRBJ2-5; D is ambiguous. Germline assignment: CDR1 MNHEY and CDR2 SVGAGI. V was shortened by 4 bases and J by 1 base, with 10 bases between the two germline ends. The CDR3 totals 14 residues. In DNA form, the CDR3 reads TGTGCCAGCAGTTCCAGCCAGTCCCAAGAGACCCAGTACTTC. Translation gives CASSSSQSQETQYF.

The CDR3 protein is CASSQFTGASYEQYF. The CDR3, as DNA: TGCGCCAGCAGCCAATTTACAGGGGCATCCTACGAGCAGTACTTC. The chain joins TRBV4-3 to TRBJ2-7, with 7 nucleotides matching TRBD1. After removal of 2 bases from V and 1 base from J, the junction contained 5 bases not matched to a gene. This CDR3 has 15 residues. Looked up from germline, CDR1 is LGHNA and CDR2 is YSLEER.

This chain's CDR3 is CAINEQGMNTEAFF. The CDR3 region has the DNA TGTGCCATCAATGAACAGGGCATGAACACTGAAGCTTTCTTT. The gene calls are TRBV10-3 and TRBJ1-1; TRBD1 might be the D (6 bases). This CDR3 comprises 14 residues. Germline V gives CDR1 ENHRY, CDR2 SYGVKD. Trimming removed 7 bases at V and 0 bases at J, with 12 bases between.

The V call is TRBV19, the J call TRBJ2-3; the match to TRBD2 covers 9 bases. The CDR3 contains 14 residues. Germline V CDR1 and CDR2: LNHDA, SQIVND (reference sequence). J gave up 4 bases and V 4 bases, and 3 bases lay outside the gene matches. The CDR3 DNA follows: TGTGCCAGTAGTAGCGGGAGGGGCCCAGATACGCAGTATTTT. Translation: CASSSGRGPDTQYF.

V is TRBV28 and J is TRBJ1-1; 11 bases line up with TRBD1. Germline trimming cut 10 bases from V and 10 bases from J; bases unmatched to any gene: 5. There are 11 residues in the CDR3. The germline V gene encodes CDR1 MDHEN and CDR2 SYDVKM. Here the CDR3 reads CATFGQGAAFF. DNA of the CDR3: TGTGCCACCTTCGGACAGGGGGCAGCTTTCTTT.